The sequence of this TCR beta chain was determined in a study of metastatic and nonmetastatic thyroid tumors. Study as a whole: Repertoire comparison spanned blood and tumor or nodule tissue of malignant and benign thyroid patients.

None of the patients had undergone any treatment ahead of thyroid surgery. Authors' methods: Clinicopathological groups supplied CDR3 differences that were used to build a distant-metastasis classifier for papillary thyroid cancer. With MiXCR, TCRdb reprocessed the PCR reads. None of the V and J calls come from the authors' own analysis; TCRdb made them. In the table there are about 69,000 clones, about 14% of which are singletons. The CDR3 runs 14 residues. The germline V gene has CDR1 SEHNR and CDR2 FQNEAQ (reference sequence). J was trimmed by 10 bases and V by 5 bases; bases with no gene match: 10. Many counts were recorded for this clone. Its antigen is still unknown. Study outcomes and limitations: Reported TCR beta diversity, measured in blood and tumor, was significantly higher for malignant thyroid tumors than for benign nodules.

The chain recombines TRBV7-9 with TRBJ2-1; 8 nucleotides align to TRBD2. The clonotype originates from a male donor with papillary thyroid cancer or a benign thyroid nodule (not recorded which). Some clones in this sample may be carry-over from other donors' samples. Specimen: blood. The CDR3 DNA reads as TGTGCCAGCAGCGGAGCGGGGGAGATAAAGGAGCAGTTCTTC. This encodes CASSGAGEIKEQFF.